A selection of T cell receptor beta chains follows, all from one sample in a study of blood T cell repertoires in COVID-19. TCRdb's copy holds only in-frame clones and misses some; the assay was immunoSEQ multiplex PCR. This sample carries approximately 340,000 clones, over 70% of them seen once, and the ten largest clones take around 3%. The specimen sequenced was peripheral blood. These receptors were collected from a man in his thirties or forties with active or convalescent COVID-19. Each CDR3 is given with its conserved first and last residue. The order of the fields is CDR3 DNA, CDR3 protein, D gene, J gene, V gene, clone size. A D gene is named only where the DNA matches it firmly. Part of the rows lack a size; the others show once, few, many or a class for expanded clones.

CDR3nt: TGTGCCAGCAGCTTCCCTAGCGGGGGGGGCTACGAGCAGTACTTC
CDR3aa: CASSFPSGGGYEQYF
d_gene: TRBD2
j_gene: TRBJ2-7
v_gene: TRBV5-4
abundance: NA

CDR3nt: TGTGCCAGTAATCCGGCGGGGTCCTACAATGAGCAGTTCTTC
CDR3aa: CASNPAGSYNEQFF
d_gene: NA
j_gene: TRBJ2-1
v_gene: TRBV19
abundance: once

CDR3nt: TGTGCCAGTAGTATCGATCGGGTGCAGCCCCAGCATTTT
CDR3aa: CASSIDRVQPQHF
d_gene: NA
j_gene: TRBJ1-5
v_gene: TRBV19
abundance: NA

CDR3nt: TGTGCCTGGAGTGTACGACAGGGGATTTATGGCTACACCTTC
CDR3aa: CAWSVRQGIYGYTF
d_gene: TRBD1
j_gene: TRBJ1-2
v_gene: TRBV30
abundance: once

CDR3nt: TGTGCCAGCAGCAACTCAGGGTACACCGGGGAGCTGTTTTTT
CDR3aa: CASSNSGYTGELFF
d_gene: NA
j_gene: TRBJ2-2
v_gene: TRBV7-2
abundance: once

CDR3nt: TGTGCCAGCAGAGCTGAGCCTACCTTCCAACAGGGTTTCTTAGGGAGCACTGAAGCTTTCTTT
CDR3aa: CASRAEPTFQQGFLGSTEAFF
d_gene: NA
j_gene: TRBJ1-1
v_gene: TRBV2
abundance: NA

CDR3nt: TGCGCCAGCAGCTTGGGGGGGCAGGTCGGCGTTGAGACCCAGTACTTC
CDR3aa: CASSLGGQVGVETQYF
d_gene: NA
j_gene: TRBJ2-5
v_gene: TRBV5-1
abundance: once

CDR3nt: TGTGCCAGTAGCAGCCAAGGACAGGGCTATTTTTACGAGCAGTACTTC
CDR3aa: CASSSQGQGYFYEQYF
d_gene: TRBD1
j_gene: TRBJ2-7
v_gene: TRBV19
abundance: NA

CDR3nt: TGTGCCAGTAGTACGGGACGGGAGCCAGCGAAACTGTTTTTT
CDR3aa: CASSTGREPAKLFF
d_gene: NA
j_gene: TRBJ1-4
v_gene: TRBV19
abundance: NA

CDR3nt: TGTGCCAGCAGTCAGGGGCATCAAGACACCTTC
CDR3aa: CASSQGHQDTF
d_gene: NA
j_gene: TRBJ1-2
v_gene: TRBV6-2/TRBV6-3
abundance: NA

CDR3nt: TGTGCCAGCAGCCATTCGGCTAGCGGGATAACCACAGATACGCAGTATTTT
CDR3aa: CASSHSASGITTDTQYF
d_gene: TRBD2
j_gene: TRBJ2-3
v_gene: TRBV4-2
abundance: NA

CDR3nt: TGCAGTGCTAGTTACAGGAATCAGCCCCAGCATTTT
CDR3aa: CSASYRNQPQHF
d_gene: NA
j_gene: TRBJ1-5
v_gene: TRBV20-1
abundance: few

CDR3nt: TGTGCCAGCTCAATCAGGGATCAGGAGACCCAGTACTTC
CDR3aa: CASSIRDQETQYF
d_gene: NA
j_gene: TRBJ2-5
v_gene: TRBV18
abundance: NA

CDR3nt: TGTGCCAGCATTGAACGGGGGGGGGCCCCCAATGAGCAGTTCTTC
CDR3aa: CASIERGGAPNEQFF
d_gene: TRBD2
j_gene: TRBJ2-1
v_gene: TRBV6-6
abundance: NA

CDR3nt: TGTGCCAGCAGCCGGGACAGGGGGGGTTACAATGAGCAGTTCTTC
CDR3aa: CASSRDRGGYNEQFF
d_gene: TRBD1
j_gene: TRBJ2-1
v_gene: TRBV6-5
abundance: NA

CDR3nt: TGTGCCAGTAGTAGGGGGGGCCCAGGGGACACCGGGGAGCTGTTTTTT
CDR3aa: CASSRGGPGDTGELFF
d_gene: NA
j_gene: TRBJ2-2
v_gene: TRBV19
abundance: NA

CDR3nt: TGCAGTGCTAGAGGGGCGGGAGTACAGTTCTTC
CDR3aa: CSARGAGVQFF
d_gene: TRBD2
j_gene: TRBJ2-1
v_gene: TRBV20-1
abundance: NA

CDR3nt: TGTGCCAGCAGCACAATCGACAGTCTATTATATAATTCACCCCTCCACTTT
CDR3aa: CASSTIDSLLYNSPLHF
d_gene: NA
j_gene: TRBJ1-6
v_gene: TRBV7-8
abundance: few

CDR3nt: TGTGCCAGCAGTTACACAGGGAACACTGAAGCTTTCTTT
CDR3aa: CASSYTGNTEAFF
d_gene: NA
j_gene: TRBJ1-1
v_gene: TRBV6-2/TRBV6-3
abundance: once

CDR3nt: TGCGCCAGCAGCTGGGCGGGACAGTCCTACGAGCAGTACTTC
CDR3aa: CASSWAGQSYEQYF
d_gene: NA
j_gene: TRBJ2-7
v_gene: TRBV5-1
abundance: few

CDR3nt: TGTGCCAGCAGCCAAGCTAGTTCCCACACAGATACGCAGTATTTT
CDR3aa: CASSQASSHTDTQYF
d_gene: NA
j_gene: TRBJ2-3
v_gene: TRBV3-1/TRBV3-2
abundance: NA

CDR3nt: TGTGCCAGCGGGCCGGGTGGACTGGCGGAGGAGACCCAGTACTTC
CDR3aa: CASGPGGLAEETQYF
d_gene: NA
j_gene: TRBJ2-5
v_gene: TRBV19
abundance: NA

CDR3nt: TGTGCCAGCAGCTCGGACAGGGATCAGCCCCAGCATTTT
CDR3aa: CASSSDRDQPQHF
d_gene: TRBD1
j_gene: TRBJ1-5
v_gene: TRBV7-2
abundance: once

CDR3nt: TGCAGCGTTGAATCTAGGGGAGGCGCACCCTCCGAGCAGTTCTTC
CDR3aa: CSVESRGGAPSEQFF
d_gene: NA
j_gene: TRBJ2-1
v_gene: TRBV29-1
abundance: NA

CDR3nt: TGTGCCACCAGTCCCCAGGGACTAGGGGTCGGAACAGATACGCAGTATTTT
CDR3aa: CATSPQGLGVGTDTQYF
d_gene: TRBD2
j_gene: TRBJ2-3
v_gene: TRBV15
abundance: NA

CDR3nt: TGTGCCAGCAGTTGGGGAGTGAGACGGGATCAGCCCCAGCATTTT
CDR3aa: CASSWGVRRDQPQHF
d_gene: NA
j_gene: TRBJ1-5
v_gene: TRBV7-2
abundance: NA

CDR3nt: TGTGCCAGCAGTTCCGGACAGGGGACCGGGGAGCTGTTTTTT
CDR3aa: CASSSGQGTGELFF
d_gene: TRBD1
j_gene: TRBJ2-2
v_gene: TRBV28
abundance: NA

CDR3nt: TGTGCCACCAGGTCGGTGCGACGGGGACAGGGGTCGAATCAGCCCCAGCATTTT
CDR3aa: CATRSVRRGQGSNQPQHF
d_gene: TRBD1
j_gene: TRBJ1-5
v_gene: TRBV15
abundance: NA

CDR3nt: TGCGCCAGCAGCCAAGACCCCGTAAGCACGGTAGCTAACTATGGCTACACCTTC
CDR3aa: CASSQDPVSTVANYGYTF
d_gene: NA
j_gene: TRBJ1-2
v_gene: TRBV4-3
abundance: NA

CDR3nt: TGTGCCAGCAGTCCGAGACAGGGGGCAGGCACCGGGGAGCTGTTTTTT
CDR3aa: CASSPRQGAGTGELFF
d_gene: TRBD1
j_gene: TRBJ2-2
v_gene: TRBV6-2/TRBV6-3
abundance: NA

CDR3nt: TGTGCCAGCAGCTTAGCCGGTGGGTCAAGGGGCGCAGATACGCAGTATTTT
CDR3aa: CASSLAGGSRGADTQYF
d_gene: NA
j_gene: TRBJ2-3
v_gene: TRBV7-6
abundance: NA

CDR3nt: TGTGCCAGCAGTTACTCGGGAGGGACTGGGTCCACTGAAGCTTTCTTT
CDR3aa: CASSYSGGTGSTEAFF
d_gene: NA
j_gene: TRBJ1-1
v_gene: TRBV6-2/TRBV6-3
abundance: NA

CDR3nt: TGCGCCAGCAGTCCCCTAGCGGGGGGCTCCTACGAGCAGTACTTC
CDR3aa: CASSPLAGGSYEQYF
d_gene: TRBD2
j_gene: TRBJ2-7
v_gene: TRBV5-1
abundance: NA

CDR3nt: TGTGCCAGCAGCGTAGCTGGGGCGACAAAGTCTACCCAGTACTTC
CDR3aa: CASSVAGATKSTQYF
d_gene: NA
j_gene: TRBJ2-5
v_gene: TRBV9
abundance: NA

CDR3nt: TGTGCCTGGAGTAGGGGGCGCGGCTATGGCTACACCTTC
CDR3aa: CAWSRGRGYGYTF
d_gene: TRBD1
j_gene: TRBJ1-2
v_gene: TRBV30
abundance: NA

CDR3nt: TGCGCCAGCAGCACGAGCGGGAGGCTTTACAATGAGCAGTTCTTC
CDR3aa: CASSTSGRLYNEQFF
d_gene: TRBD2
j_gene: TRBJ2-1
v_gene: TRBV4-3
abundance: NA

CDR3nt: TGTGCCAGCAGGGAGAACCATAATTCACCCCTCCACTTT
CDR3aa: CASRENHNSPLHF
d_gene: NA
j_gene: TRBJ1-6
v_gene: TRBV6-5
abundance: NA

CDR3nt: TGTGCCTGGAGTGTACCTGGAGTCGGGGCAGATACGCAGTATTTT
CDR3aa: CAWSVPGVGADTQYF
d_gene: NA
j_gene: TRBJ2-3
v_gene: TRBV30
abundance: NA

CDR3nt: TGTGCCAGCACCGGGAGAGGGGAGGAAGGCTACACCTTC
CDR3aa: CASTGRGEEGYTF
d_gene: NA
j_gene: TRBJ1-2
v_gene: TRBV28
abundance: NA

CDR3nt: TGTGCCAGCAGCTTAAGTCGGGGAGACAATGAGCAGTTCTTC
CDR3aa: CASSLSRGDNEQFF
d_gene: NA
j_gene: TRBJ2-1
v_gene: TRBV7-3
abundance: NA

CDR3nt: TGTGCCAGCAGTTACTCTCCGCCTGGCCGCTCACCCCTCCACTTT
CDR3aa: CASSYSPPGRSPLHF
d_gene: NA
j_gene: TRBJ1-6
v_gene: TRBV6-5
abundance: once

CDR3nt: TGCGCCAGCAGCACCAGGGGGCCCCGGAGGGGCACTGAAGCTTTCTTT
CDR3aa: CASSTRGPRRGTEAFF
d_gene: TRBD1
j_gene: TRBJ1-1
v_gene: TRBV5-1
abundance: NA

CDR3nt: TGTGCCAGCTCGACTAGCGGGTTTAGCACAGATACGCAGTATTTT
CDR3aa: CASSTSGFSTDTQYF
d_gene: TRBD2
j_gene: TRBJ2-3
v_gene: TRBV19
abundance: few

CDR3nt: TGCGCCAGTACTAACAGGGGAGACATTCAGTACTTC
CDR3aa: CASTNRGDIQYF
d_gene: TRBD1
j_gene: TRBJ2-4
v_gene: TRBV10-1
abundance: NA

CDR3nt: TGCGCCAGCAGCATAGACAGGCGCGACGAGCAGTACTTC
CDR3aa: CASSIDRRDEQYF
d_gene: NA
j_gene: TRBJ2-7
v_gene: TRBV5-1
abundance: NA

CDR3nt: TGCGCCAGCAGCCAAAATACGGGTTATCACGAGCAGTACTTC
CDR3aa: CASSQNTGYHEQYF
d_gene: NA
j_gene: TRBJ2-7
v_gene: TRBV4-3
abundance: NA

CDR3nt: TGCGCCAGCAGCCCCTCCCCCAGACTAGCGGGGGGAGAGACCCAGTACTTC
CDR3aa: CASSPSPRLAGGETQYF
d_gene: TRBD2
j_gene: TRBJ2-5
v_gene: TRBV4-3
abundance: few

CDR3nt: TGTGCCAGCAGTGACCGGGACAGCCCCACAGATACGCAGTATTTT
CDR3aa: CASSDRDSPTDTQYF
d_gene: TRBD1
j_gene: TRBJ2-3
v_gene: TRBV6-4
abundance: NA

CDR3nt: TGTGCTCGGGACAGGGATTCCTATGGCTACACCTTC
CDR3aa: CARDRDSYGYTF
d_gene: TRBD1
j_gene: TRBJ1-2
v_gene: TRBV30
abundance: NA

CDR3nt: TGTGCCACCAGCAGAGATCTGACAGGGCAATCCTACGAGCAGTACTTC
CDR3aa: CATSRDLTGQSYEQYF
d_gene: TRBD1
j_gene: TRBJ2-7
v_gene: TRBV15
abundance: medium-sized

CDR3nt: TGCGCCAGCAGCAACTACAGGGGAACTGAAGCTTTCTTT
CDR3aa: CASSNYRGTEAFF
d_gene: TRBD1
j_gene: TRBJ1-1
v_gene: TRBV5-1
abundance: NA

CDR3nt: TGTGCCACCAGTGACTCGACAGGGTATGGCTACACCTTC
CDR3aa: CATSDSTGYGYTF
d_gene: TRBD1
j_gene: TRBJ1-2
v_gene: TRBV24-1
abundance: NA

CDR3nt: TGTGCCAGCAGTTCCATGGGACAGTTAACCTCTGGGGCCAACGTCCTGACTTTC
CDR3aa: CASSSMGQLTSGANVLTF
d_gene: TRBD1
j_gene: TRBJ2-6
v_gene: TRBV28
abundance: NA